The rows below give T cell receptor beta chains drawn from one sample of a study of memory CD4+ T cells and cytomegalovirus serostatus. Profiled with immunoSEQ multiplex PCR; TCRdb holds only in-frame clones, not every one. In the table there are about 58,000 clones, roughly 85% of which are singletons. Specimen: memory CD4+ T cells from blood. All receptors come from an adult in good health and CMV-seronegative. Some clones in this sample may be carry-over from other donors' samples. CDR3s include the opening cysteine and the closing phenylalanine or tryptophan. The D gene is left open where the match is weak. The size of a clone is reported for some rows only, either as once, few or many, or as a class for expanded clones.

TGTGCCAGCAAACGGACTAGCGGTTCCTACGAGCAGTACTTC	CASKRTSGSYEQYF	TRBD2	14	TRBJ2-7	-	TRBV27
TGCGCCAGCAGCTTGTTAGCGGGAGGCGCCGGGGAGCTGTTTTTT	CASSLLAGGAGELFF	TRBD2	15	TRBJ2-2	-	TRBV5-1
TGTGCCAGCTCACAACCTAGTCAGGGGAACACTGAAGCTTTCTTT	CASSQPSQGNTEAFF	-	15	TRBJ1-1	-	TRBV18
TGTGCCAGCAGCTTACGGGTTGGGACATCAGGCTCTGGGGCCAACGTCCTGACTTTC	CASSLRVGTSGSGANVLTF	-	19	TRBJ2-6	once	TRBV7-8
TGCAGCGTTGACGTGGAGGCAGATACGCAGTATTTT	CSVDVEADTQYF	-	12	TRBJ2-3	-	TRBV29-1
TGTGCCATCCGGACGGCGGTCAATCAGCCCCAGCATTTT	CAIRTAVNQPQHF	-	13	TRBJ1-5	-	TRBV28
TGTGCCAGCAGCGCCGACAGGGGGGTGTATGGCTACACCTTC	CASSADRGVYGYTF	TRBD1	14	TRBJ1-2	-	TRBV9
TGTGCCAGCAGCTTAGGCCCTGGACCACCCAATGAGCAGTTCTTC	CASSLGPGPPNEQFF	-	15	TRBJ2-1	-	TRBV7-6
TGTGCCAGCAGCATGGGACAGGCCTACGAGCAGTACTTC	CASSMGQAYEQYF	TRBD1	13	TRBJ2-7	-	TRBV7-9
TGTGCCAGCAGTTTCATGCTACGGGAGGCTTTCTTT	CASSFMLREAFF	-	12	TRBJ1-1	-	TRBV28
TGTGCCAGCAGCACGGGAGGGACGTCGGGAGATTCACCCCTCCACTTT	CASSTGGTSGDSPLHF	-	16	TRBJ1-6	-	TRBV5-4
TGTGCCAGCAGCCGATTCCTTAGCTCTGGAAACACCATATATTTT	CASSRFLSSGNTIYF	-	15	TRBJ1-3	once	TRBV5-8
TGTGCCAGCAGATCGGGACTAGCGGGAGGGCCATATGAGCAGTTCTTC	CASRSGLAGGPYEQFF	TRBD2	16	TRBJ2-1	-	TRBV7-6
TGTGCCAGCAGCTTAGAGGCGGGAGGGCCGGGAGAGCAGTACTTC	CASSLEAGGPGEQYF	TRBD2	15	TRBJ2-7	-	TRBV7-2
TGTGCCAGCAGTTTAGGGCGGTATAATGAGCAGTTCTTC	CASSLGRYNEQFF	-	13	TRBJ2-1	-	TRBV28
TGTGCCAGCAGGGCAGAGGTGGGCAGCCTCAATCAGCCCCAGCATTTT	CASRAEVGSLNQPQHF	-	16	TRBJ1-5	-	TRBV5-5
TGTGCCAGCAGTGACGGGGCAGAATGGGGGTACACCATATATTTT	CASSDGAEWGYTIYF	-	15	TRBJ1-3	-	TRBV25-1
TGCGCCAGCAGCTTGGCCTTGGGACGGCCAAACATTCAGTACTTC	CASSLALGRPNIQYF	-	15	TRBJ2-4	-	TRBV5-1
TGCGCCAGCAGCTTGGGACAGGGTGAATATGGCTACACCTTC	CASSLGQGEYGYTF	TRBD1	14	TRBJ1-2	-	TRBV5-1
TGCGCCAGCAGCTTGTCCGGGTGGGGCGATGAGCAGTTCTTC	CASSLSGWGDEQFF	-	14	TRBJ2-1	-	TRBV5-1
TGTGCCAGTAGTACCCGACAGGGGCTCTCTGGGGCCAACGTCCTGACTTTC	CASSTRQGLSGANVLTF	TRBD1	17	TRBJ2-6	-	TRBV19
TGTGCCAGCAGTTTCTGGACAGCAACTAATGAAAAACTGTTTTTT	CASSFWTATNEKLFF	-	15	TRBJ1-4	-	TRBV28
TGTGCCAGTAGTGCTGTGGACGGTGGGGAGACCCAGTACTTC	CASSAVDGGETQYF	-	14	TRBJ2-5	-	TRBV19